These T cell receptor beta chains were read from a single sample in a study of blood T cell repertoires in COVID-19. Using immunoSEQ multiplex PCR, the repertoire was profiled, and TCRdb retains in-frame clones only, with some absent. This table has 160,000 or so clones, 75% to 80% appearing once. The sample consisted of peripheral blood. These receptor sequences come from a woman at least 80 years old with acute or convalescent COVID-19. The CDR3 runs from the conserved cysteine through the conserved F or W. A D gene is named only where the DNA matches it firmly. Size values are once, few and many counts, or a class for expanded clones, and some rows have none.

>TRBJ2-3|-|TRBV4-1|-
CASSQEGLSTDTQYF
TGCGCCAGCAGCCAAGAGGGACTCAGCACAGATACGCAGTATTTT
>TRBJ1-4|TRBD1|TRBV5-8|-
CASSLGSSSQGDEKLFF
TGTGCCAGCAGCTTGGGATCGAGCTCTCAGGGGGATGAAAAACTGTTTTTT
>TRBJ2-3|TRBD2|TRBV28|once
CASVAGGSTDTQYF
TGTGCCAGCGTGGCGGGAGGGAGCACAGATACGCAGTATTTT
>TRBJ1-4|-|TRBV15|-
CATSESGEPNEKLFF
TGTGCCACCAGCGAATCGGGAGAACCTAATGAAAAACTGTTTTTT
>TRBJ1-1|TRBD1|TRBV29-1|few
CSVQGQEPEAFF
TGCAGCGTCCAGGGACAGGAACCTGAAGCTTTCTTT
>TRBJ2-3|TRBD1|TRBV5-8|-
CASSTGQADTQYF
TGTGCCAGCAGCACCGGACAGGCAGATACGCAGTATTTT
>TRBJ2-3|-|TRBV30|-
CAWGGAVDTQYF
TGTGCCTGGGGGGGAGCAGTAGATACGCAGTATTTT
>TRBJ1-1|-|TRBV6-5|-
CASSRGPNTEAFF
TGTGCCAGCAGCCGCGGGCCTAACACTGAAGCTTTCTTT
>TRBJ2-5|TRBD2|TRBV7-9|-
CATQTSGRPQETQYF
TGTGCCACGCAGACTAGCGGGAGACCTCAAGAGACCCAGTACTTC
>TRBJ1-1|-|TRBV7-2|-
CASSRGTMNTEAFF
TGTGCCAGCAGTCGAGGGACAATGAACACTGAAGCTTTCTTT
>TRBJ2-1|TRBD1|TRBV2|-
CASRLRDSSYNEQFF
TGTGCCAGCAGACTCAGGGACAGCTCCTACAATGAGCAGTTCTTC
>TRBJ2-1|TRBD1|TRBV11-2|-
CASSSWTGVGEQFF
TGTGCCAGCAGCTCTTGGACAGGGGTCGGTGAGCAGTTCTTC
>TRBJ2-5|-|TRBV10-1|-
CASSDGKTQYF
TGCGCCAGCAGTGACGGGAAGACCCAGTACTTC
>TRBJ1-3|TRBD1|TRBV2|-
CASKGGRVTSGNTIYF
TGTGCCAGCAAAGGGGGCAGGGTTACCTCTGGAAACACCATATATTTT
>TRBJ1-2|-|TRBV5-4|-
CASSPPEGLFSGYTF
TGTGCCAGCAGCCCCCCGGAGGGGCTATTTAGTGGCTACACCTTC
>TRBJ2-7|-|TRBV7-9|-
CASSLGGGAYEQYF
TGTGCCAGCAGCTTGGGAGGGGGGGCCTACGAGCAGTACTTC
>TRBJ2-7|TRBD2|TRBV6-5|-
CASSRPGLGGEQYF
TGTGCCAGCAGTCGCCCGGGACTAGGAGGCGAGCAGTACTTC
>TRBJ1-2|-|TRBV18|-
CASSRPGQGYTF
TGTGCCAGCTCAAGGCCAGGGCAAGGCTACACCTTC
>TRBJ2-7|TRBD2|TRBV4-1|-
CASSLGPSGRSSYEQYF
TGCGCCAGCAGCCTGGGGCCTAGCGGAAGGAGCTCCTACGAGCAGTACTTC
>TRBJ1-2|-|TRBV6-1|-
CASSEQPSRGEGYTF
TGTGCCAGCAGTGAACAGCCTTCTCGGGGAGAAGGCTACACCTTC
>TRBJ2-6|-|TRBV27|-
CASSSPQGPGANVLTF
TGTGCCAGCAGTTCACCCCAGGGTCCTGGGGCCAACGTCCTGACTTTC